This paragraph reports one TCR beta chain. These data belong to a study of blood T cell repertoires in COVID-19. Here immunoSEQ multiplex PCR was the method, and the copy in TCRdb shows in-frame clones only, minus some. Of under 300,000 clones in the sample, roughly 91% were seen once. The J segment lost 3 bases and the V segment lost 6 bases, leaving 5 bases of the junction unmatched. The CDR3 has 13 amino acids. Germline-derived CDR1 and CDR2 are MDHEN and SYDVKM. The clonotype originates from a woman aged 40-49 years with acute COVID-19. Sequencing input: PBMCs or T cells enriched from blood (not recorded which). The chain has TRBV28 and TRBJ2-7; 7 nucleotides line up with TRBD1. CDR3 in amino acids: CASSPGQHYEQYF. CDR3 nucleotide sequence: TGTGCCAGCAGCCCGGGACAGCACTACGAGCAGTACTTC.